This T cell receptor (beta chain) was sequenced for a study of blood T cells in healthy people across ages. Study-wide background: About one barcoded beta molecule per two T cells was the capture yield of template switching.

This clonotype showed up just once. Together with a sample-barcoded 5' primer, a J-beta primer mix was included in a second PCR lasting about 6 to 11 cycles. From the 5' RACE reads, TCRdb called clonotypes with MiXCR, one entry per CDR3 protein. The table includes more than 1,000,000 distinct CDR3 sequences, about 25% detected once. Germline values: CDR1 SGDLS, CDR2 YYNGEE. Trimming cost V 4 bases and J 11 bases, with 13 bases left between them. The CDR3 has 13 residues. These sequences were also reported in another study, on T cells of mothers and their children. Turning to that study: Mothers and children who were related shared slightly more overlap than unrelated pairs, but not significantly more. The search for persistent microchimeric T cell clones detected none.

The rearrangement joins TRBV9 to TRBJ1-6; D is undetermined. This sequence originates from a girl aged 2-10 years in good health. Material for sequencing was blood. CDR3 loop: CASSSKSSPPLHF. CDR3 DNA sequence: TGTGCCAGCAGCTCCAAATCGAGTCCACCCCTCCACTTT.